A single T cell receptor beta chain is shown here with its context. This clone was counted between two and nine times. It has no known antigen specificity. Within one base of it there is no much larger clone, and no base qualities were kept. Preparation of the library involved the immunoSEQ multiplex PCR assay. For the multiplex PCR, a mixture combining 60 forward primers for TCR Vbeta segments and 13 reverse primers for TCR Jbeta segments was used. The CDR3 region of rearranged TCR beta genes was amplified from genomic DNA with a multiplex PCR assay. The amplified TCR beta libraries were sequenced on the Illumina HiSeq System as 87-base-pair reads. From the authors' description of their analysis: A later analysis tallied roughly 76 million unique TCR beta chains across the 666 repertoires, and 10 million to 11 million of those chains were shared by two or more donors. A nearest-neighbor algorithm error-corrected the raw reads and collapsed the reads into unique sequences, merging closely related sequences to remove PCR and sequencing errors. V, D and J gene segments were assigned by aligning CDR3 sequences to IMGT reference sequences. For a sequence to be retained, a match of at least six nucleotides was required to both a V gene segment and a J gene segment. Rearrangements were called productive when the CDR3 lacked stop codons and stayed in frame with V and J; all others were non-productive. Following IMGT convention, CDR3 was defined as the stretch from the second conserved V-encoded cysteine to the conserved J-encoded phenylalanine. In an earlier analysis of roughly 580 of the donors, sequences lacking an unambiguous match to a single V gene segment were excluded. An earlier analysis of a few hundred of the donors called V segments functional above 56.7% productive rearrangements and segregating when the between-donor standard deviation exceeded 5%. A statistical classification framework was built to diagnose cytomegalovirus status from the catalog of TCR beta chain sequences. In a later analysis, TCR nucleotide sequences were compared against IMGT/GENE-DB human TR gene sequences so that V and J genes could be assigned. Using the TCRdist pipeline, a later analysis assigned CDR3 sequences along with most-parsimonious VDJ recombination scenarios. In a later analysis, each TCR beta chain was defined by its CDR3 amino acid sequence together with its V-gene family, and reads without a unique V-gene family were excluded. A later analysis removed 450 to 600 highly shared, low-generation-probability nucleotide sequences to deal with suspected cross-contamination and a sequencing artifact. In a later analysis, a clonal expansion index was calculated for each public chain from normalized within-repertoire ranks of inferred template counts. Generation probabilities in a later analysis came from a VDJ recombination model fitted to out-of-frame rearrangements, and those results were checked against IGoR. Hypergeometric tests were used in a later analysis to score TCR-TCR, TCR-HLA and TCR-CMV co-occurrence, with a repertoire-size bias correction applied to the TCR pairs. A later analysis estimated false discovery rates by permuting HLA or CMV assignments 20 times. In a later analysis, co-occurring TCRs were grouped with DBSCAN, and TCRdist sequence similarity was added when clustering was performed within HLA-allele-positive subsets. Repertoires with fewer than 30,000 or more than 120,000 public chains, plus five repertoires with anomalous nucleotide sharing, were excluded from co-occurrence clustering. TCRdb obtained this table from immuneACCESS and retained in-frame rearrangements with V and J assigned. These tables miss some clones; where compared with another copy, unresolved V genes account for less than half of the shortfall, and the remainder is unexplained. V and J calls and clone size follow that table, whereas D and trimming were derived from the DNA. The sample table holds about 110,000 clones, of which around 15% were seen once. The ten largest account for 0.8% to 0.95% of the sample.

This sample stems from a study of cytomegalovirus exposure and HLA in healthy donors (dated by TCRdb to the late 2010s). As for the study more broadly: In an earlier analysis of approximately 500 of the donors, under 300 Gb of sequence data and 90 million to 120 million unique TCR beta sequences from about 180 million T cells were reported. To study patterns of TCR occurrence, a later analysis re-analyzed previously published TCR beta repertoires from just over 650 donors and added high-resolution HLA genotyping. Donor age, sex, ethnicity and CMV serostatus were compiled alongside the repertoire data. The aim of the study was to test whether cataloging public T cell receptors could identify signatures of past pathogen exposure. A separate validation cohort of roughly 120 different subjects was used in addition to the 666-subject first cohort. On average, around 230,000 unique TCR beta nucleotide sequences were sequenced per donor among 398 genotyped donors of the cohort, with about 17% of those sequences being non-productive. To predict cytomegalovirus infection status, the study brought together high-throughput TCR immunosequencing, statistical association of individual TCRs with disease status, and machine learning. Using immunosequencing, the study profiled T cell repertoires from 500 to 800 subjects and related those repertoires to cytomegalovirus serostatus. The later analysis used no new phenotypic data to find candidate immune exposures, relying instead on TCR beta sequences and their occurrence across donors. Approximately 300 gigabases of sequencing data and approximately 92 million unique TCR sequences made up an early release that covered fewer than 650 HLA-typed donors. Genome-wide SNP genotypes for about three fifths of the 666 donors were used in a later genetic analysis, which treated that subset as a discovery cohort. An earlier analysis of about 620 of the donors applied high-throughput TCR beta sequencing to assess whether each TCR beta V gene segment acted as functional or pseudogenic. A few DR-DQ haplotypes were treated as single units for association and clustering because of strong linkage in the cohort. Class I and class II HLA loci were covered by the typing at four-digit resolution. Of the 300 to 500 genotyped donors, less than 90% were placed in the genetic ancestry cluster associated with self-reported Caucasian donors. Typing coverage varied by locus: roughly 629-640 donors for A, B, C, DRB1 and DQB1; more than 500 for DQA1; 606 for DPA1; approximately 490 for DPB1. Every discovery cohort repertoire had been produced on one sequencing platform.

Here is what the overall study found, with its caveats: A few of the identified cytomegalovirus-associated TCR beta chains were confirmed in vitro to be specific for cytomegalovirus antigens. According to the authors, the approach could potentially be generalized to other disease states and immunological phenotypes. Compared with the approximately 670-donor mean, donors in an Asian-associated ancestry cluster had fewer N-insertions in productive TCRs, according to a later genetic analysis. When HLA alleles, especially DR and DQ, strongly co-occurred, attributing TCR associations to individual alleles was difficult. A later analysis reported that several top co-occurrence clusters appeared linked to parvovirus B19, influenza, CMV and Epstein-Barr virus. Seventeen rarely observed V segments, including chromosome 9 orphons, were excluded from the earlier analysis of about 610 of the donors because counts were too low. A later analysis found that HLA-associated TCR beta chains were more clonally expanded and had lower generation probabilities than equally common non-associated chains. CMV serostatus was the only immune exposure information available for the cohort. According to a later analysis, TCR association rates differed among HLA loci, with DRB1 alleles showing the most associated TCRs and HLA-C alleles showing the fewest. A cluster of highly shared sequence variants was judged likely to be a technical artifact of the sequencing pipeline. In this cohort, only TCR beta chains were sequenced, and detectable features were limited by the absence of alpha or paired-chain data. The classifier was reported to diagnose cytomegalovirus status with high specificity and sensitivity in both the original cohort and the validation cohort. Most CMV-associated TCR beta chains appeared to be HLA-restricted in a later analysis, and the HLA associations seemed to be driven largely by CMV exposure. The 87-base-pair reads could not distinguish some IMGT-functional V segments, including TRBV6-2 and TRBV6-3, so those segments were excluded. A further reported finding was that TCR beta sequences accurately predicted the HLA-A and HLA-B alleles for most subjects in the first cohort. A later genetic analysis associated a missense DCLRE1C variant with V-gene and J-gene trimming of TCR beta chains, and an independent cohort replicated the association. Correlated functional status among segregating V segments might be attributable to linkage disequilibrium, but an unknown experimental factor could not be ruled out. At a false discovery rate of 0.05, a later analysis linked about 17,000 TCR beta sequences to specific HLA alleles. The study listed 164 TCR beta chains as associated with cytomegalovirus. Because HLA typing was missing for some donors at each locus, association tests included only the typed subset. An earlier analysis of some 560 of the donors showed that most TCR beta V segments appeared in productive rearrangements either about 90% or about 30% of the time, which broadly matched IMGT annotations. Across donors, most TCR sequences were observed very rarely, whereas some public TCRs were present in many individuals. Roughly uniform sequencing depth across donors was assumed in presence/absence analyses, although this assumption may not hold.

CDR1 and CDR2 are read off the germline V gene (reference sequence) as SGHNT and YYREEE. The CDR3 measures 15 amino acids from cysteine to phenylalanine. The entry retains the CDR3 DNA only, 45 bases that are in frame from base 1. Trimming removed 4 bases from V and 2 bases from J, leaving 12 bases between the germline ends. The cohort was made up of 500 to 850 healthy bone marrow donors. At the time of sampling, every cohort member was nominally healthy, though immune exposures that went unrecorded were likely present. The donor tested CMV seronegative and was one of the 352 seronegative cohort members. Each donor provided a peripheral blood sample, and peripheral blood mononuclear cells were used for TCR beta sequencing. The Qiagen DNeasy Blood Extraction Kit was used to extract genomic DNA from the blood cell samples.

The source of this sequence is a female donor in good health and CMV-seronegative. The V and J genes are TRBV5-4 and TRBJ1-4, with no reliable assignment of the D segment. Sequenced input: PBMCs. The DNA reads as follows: TGTGCCAGCAGCACCCAACAGCCTACTAATGAAAAACTGTTTTTT. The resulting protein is CASSTQQPTNEKLFF.